The 5 T cell receptor beta chains below come from one sample, sequenced in a study of blood T cell repertoires in COVID-19. The assay was immunoSEQ multiplex PCR, and TCRdb's table has in-frame clones only and misses some. The table has 140,000 or so clones, 85% to 90% seen once; the top ten hold approximately 11%. The sample comprised peripheral blood. The source is a woman aged 80 or over with acute or convalescent COVID-19.

The chain employs TRBV28 and TRBJ2-1, with TRBD2 identical over 12 bases. The germline gives CDR1 MDHEN, CDR2 SYDVKM. The CDR3 totals 14 residues. The trim removed 5 bases at V and 9 bases at J, leaving 5 bases unmatched. The CDR3 DNA reads as TGTGCCAGCAGTCCCGGACTAGCGGGGTCTGAGCAGTTCTTC. The encoded protein is CASSPGLAGSEQFF.

This chain joins TRBV6-6 and TRBJ2-3; TRBD1 aligns across 7 bases. V shed 6 bases and J 4 bases; nucleotides not matched to a gene: 10. CDR3 length: 15 residues. Germline CDR1 and CDR2: MNHNY and SVGAGI (reference sequence). The CDR3 region is CASSPGTASPDTQYF. Written as DNA, the CDR3 is TGTGCCAGCAGCCCCGGGACAGCCTCACCAGATACGCAGTATTTT.

The chain uses TRBV2 and TRBJ1-2; D may be TRBD1 (6 bases). Trimming removed 4 bases from V and 8 bases from J, with 17 bases in between. Germline lookup yields CDR1 SNHLY and CDR2 FYNNEI. The CDR3 is made up of 14 amino acids. CDR3 residues: CASSATTGIGGYTF. The DNA for the CDR3 is TGTGCCAGCAGTGCTACTACAGGGATTGGAGGCTACACCTTC.

The chain joins TRBV18 to TRBJ1-3, with D uncertain. CDR1 is KGHSH and CDR2 is LQKENI in the germline V gene. Deletions cut 3 bases from V and 0 bases from J, with 9 bases between. The CDR3 contains 15 residues. The CDR3 protein is CASSPGSSSGNTIYF. The CDR3 DNA reads as TGTGCCAGCTCACCGGGGAGCAGCTCTGGAAACACCATATATTTT.

The J gene is TRBJ2-3, the V gene TRBV7-9; weak D call: TRBD1 (5 bases). The length of the CDR3 is 15 residues. V was pared by 5 bases and J by 3 bases, with 15 bases between. Germline V gene data show CDR1 as SEHNR and CDR2 as FQNEAQ (reference sequence). CDR3 amino acids: CASSPLGQITDTQYF. In DNA form, the CDR3 reads TGTGCCAGCAGCCCCTTGGGGCAGATAACAGATACGCAGTATTTT.